This T cell receptor (beta chain) was sequenced for a study of blood T cell repertoires in COVID-19. Study background: The United States, Italy and Spain supplied acute and convalescent COVID-19 samples. T cells, B-cell-depleted T cells, or PBMCs supplied cDNA or gDNA.

Trimming left V 0 bases short and J 8 bases short, with 14 bases between. CDR1 and CDR2 (germline): SGHRS, YFSETQ. The CDR3 contains 14 residues. Assay: immunoSEQ multiplex PCR; the TCRdb copy retains only in-frame clones and omits some. The sample records some 150,000 clones, roughly 82% being singletons. The TCR originated in a woman aged 70-85 years with acute or convalescent COVID-19. The sample comprised peripheral blood. This chain uses TRBV5-1 with TRBJ1-2; no firm D call. This chain's CDR3 is CASSLGPQGGGYTF. The CDR3 coding sequence is TGCGCCAGCAGCTTGGGCCCGCAAGGAGGCGGCTACACCTTC.